A selection of T cell receptor beta chains follows, all from one sample in a study of shared clonotypes between healthy human individuals. The assay was immunoSEQ multiplex PCR, and TCRdb's table has in-frame clones only and misses some. The sample contains 800,000 or so clones, roughly 96% of which appear only once. Sample: naive CD8+ T cells sorted from blood. These receptors were taken from a man in his thirties or forties in good health. The CDR3 runs from the conserved cysteine through the conserved F or W. The D gene is left open where the match is weak. Not all rows give a size; the values are once, few, many and, for expanded clones, a class.

CASSYNGETQYF	TGTGCCAGCAGTTACAACGGTGAGACCCAGTACTTC	TRBJ2-5	-	TRBV6-5	-
CASSYLAPEETQYF	TGTGCCAGCAGTTACCTAGCGCCTGAAGAGACCCAGTACTTC	TRBJ2-5	-	TRBV7-9	-
CASSLGLAVYNEQFF	TGTGCCAGCAGTTTAGGGCTAGCGGTCTACAATGAGCAGTTCTTC	TRBJ2-1	TRBD2	TRBV28	once
CASSQDMAGLDPAPGLYEQYF	TGCGCCAGCAGCCAAGACATGGCGGGGCTGGATCCGGCACCAGGACTCTACGAGCAGTACTTC	TRBJ2-7	-	TRBV4-3	-
CASSPDWGQSTGELFF	TGTGCCAGCTCCCCAGATTGGGGACAGAGCACCGGGGAGCTGTTTTTT	TRBJ2-2	TRBD1	TRBV18	-
CASTHAPRTGGKSTDTQYF	TGTGCCAGCACCCACGCCCCCCGGACAGGGGGGAAAAGCACAGATACGCAGTATTTT	TRBJ2-3	TRBD1	TRBV11-2	-
CASSQNTGERYEQYF	TGTGCCAGCAGCCAAAACACAGGGGAGAGGTACGAGCAGTACTTC	TRBJ2-7	TRBD1	TRBV7-6	-
CASSPEGYEQYF	TGTGCCAGCAGCCCCGAGGGCTACGAGCAGTACTTC	TRBJ2-7	-	TRBV7-9	-
CASRGAGGTNEKLFF	TGTGCCAGCAGAGGGGCAGGCGGGACTAATGAAAAACTGTTTTTT	TRBJ1-4	-	TRBV7-6	-
CASSSPTGSSEQYF	TGTGCCAGCAGCTCCCCGACAGGTTCGTCCGAGCAGTACTTC	TRBJ2-7	-	TRBV7-2	-
CASSPTASSYEQYF	TGTGCCAGTAGTCCTACAGCGAGCTCCTACGAGCAGTACTTC	TRBJ2-7	-	TRBV19	-
CSGIITGELFF	TGCAGCGGTATAATAACCGGGGAGCTGTTTTTT	TRBJ2-2	-	TRBV29-1	-
CASSSMTGYDAYGYTF	TGCGCCAGCAGCTCCATGACAGGCTATGATGCCTATGGCTACACCTTC	TRBJ1-2	-	TRBV5-1	-
CASYSYGYTF	TGTGCCAGCTACAGCTATGGCTACACCTTC	TRBJ1-2	-	TRBV9	-
CASSVKRHSGGLYNEQFF	TGTGCCAGCAGCGTAAAACGCCATTCAGGGGGGCTATACAATGAGCAGTTCTTC	TRBJ2-1	-	TRBV9	-
CASGTGAETQYF	TGTGCCAGCGGAACAGGGGCAGAGACCCAGTACTTC	TRBJ2-5	TRBD1	TRBV9	-
CASSLEVAGGTDTQYF	TGTGCCAGCAGCTTAGAGGTAGCGGGGGGCACAGATACGCAGTATTTT	TRBJ2-3	TRBD2	TRBV7-6	-
CASSLSAIANTGELFF	TGTGCCAGCAGCTTGTCTGCCATTGCGAACACCGGGGAGCTGTTTTTT	TRBJ2-2	-	TRBV5-4	-
CSVDVTGNTEAFF	TGCAGCGTTGATGTTACAGGAAACACTGAAGCTTTCTTT	TRBJ1-1	-	TRBV29-1	-
CARQAGAGETQYF	TGTGCCCGCCAAGCGGGAGCGGGAGAGACCCAGTACTTC	TRBJ2-5	TRBD2	TRBV2	-
CATSRGVTGMGDTQYF	TGTGCCACCAGCAGAGGCGTAACAGGGATGGGAGATACGCAGTATTTT	TRBJ2-3	-	TRBV15	-
CASRMTGNTEAFF	TGTGCCAGCAGGATGACTGGGAACACTGAAGCTTTCTTT	TRBJ1-1	-	TRBV27	-
CASSQDPGQGIVRYEQYF	TGCGCCAGCAGCCAAGATCCGGGACAGGGGATTGTACGCTACGAGCAGTACTTC	TRBJ2-7	TRBD1	TRBV4-1	-
CSVQLAGEYEQYF	TGCAGCGTCCAACTAGCGGGGGAATACGAGCAGTACTTC	TRBJ2-7	TRBD2	TRBV29-1	-
CASSIGLAGILEELFF	TGTGCCAGTAGTATAGGACTAGCGGGGATTTTAGAGGAGCTGTTTTTT	TRBJ2-2	TRBD2	TRBV19	once
CASSPQGPTSGRRTGELFF	TGCGCCAGCAGCCCGCAAGGTCCGACTAGCGGGAGGCGAACCGGGGAGCTGTTTTTT	TRBJ2-2	TRBD2	TRBV4-3	-
CASSQEGGEQFF	TGCGCCAGCAGCCAAGAGGGAGGTGAGCAGTTCTTC	TRBJ2-1	-	TRBV4-1	-
CAWSVFLGRVEAFF	TGTGCCTGGAGTGTATTTCTGGGCAGGGTAGAAGCTTTCTTT	TRBJ1-1	-	TRBV30	-
CASSLDRAPVYEQYF	TGTGCCAGCAGCTTAGACAGGGCCCCGGTCTACGAGCAGTACTTC	TRBJ2-7	-	TRBV7-8	-
CASRARVGQFF	TGTGCCAGCAGAGCTAGGGTGGGGCAGTTCTTC	TRBJ2-1	-	TRBV2	-
CASSLIGGENIQYF	TGTGCCAGCAGTTTGATAGGGGGCGAGAACATTCAGTACTTC	TRBJ2-4	TRBD1	TRBV27	-
CSVQGLDTEAFF	TGCAGCGTTCAGGGTTTGGACACTGAAGCTTTCTTT	TRBJ1-1	-	TRBV29-1	-
CASSLVGDTSYEQYF	TGTGCCAGCAGCTTAGTGGGGGACACCTCCTACGAGCAGTACTTC	TRBJ2-7	-	TRBV7-2	-
CSVISGTGVYEQYF	TGCAGCGTTATATCCGGGACAGGGGTTTACGAGCAGTACTTC	TRBJ2-7	TRBD1	TRBV29-1	-
CASGRVNEQFF	TGTGCCAGTGGCAGGGTCAATGAGCAGTTCTTC	TRBJ2-1	-	TRBV27	-
CASSLSMGRGVRTEAFF	TGTGCCAGCAGCTTAAGTATGGGTCGGGGGGTTCGGACTGAAGCTTTCTTT	TRBJ1-1	-	TRBV7-9	-
CASGPGWATDTQYF	TGTGCCAGCGGTCCTGGATGGGCCACAGATACGCAGTATTTT	TRBJ2-3	-	TRBV6-5	-
CASSLAGTGGSTDTQYF	TGTGCCAGCAGCTTAGCGGGGACGGGAGGGAGCACAGATACGCAGTATTTT	TRBJ2-3	TRBD2	TRBV7-6	-
CASSLSAGAVYNEQFF	TGTGCCAGCAGTTTATCTGCCGGGGCCGTGTACAATGAGCAGTTCTTC	TRBJ2-1	-	TRBV27	-
CASSTPASGQETQYF	TGTGCCAGCAGCACCCCCGCTAGCGGACAAGAGACCCAGTACTTC	TRBJ2-5	TRBD2	TRBV11-2	-
CASSSLAGEQYF	TGTGCCAGCAGCAGCTTAGCCGGCGAGCAGTACTTC	TRBJ2-7	-	TRBV11-2	-
CASSFYGGLAVYEQYF	TGTGCCAGCAGTTTTTATGGGGGTCTAGCGGTGTACGAGCAGTACTTC	TRBJ2-7	TRBD2	TRBV27	-
CASSPPDRTRLAGGTDTQYF	TGTGCCAGCAGTCCACCCGACAGGACGCGACTAGCGGGAGGCACAGATACGCAGTATTTT	TRBJ2-3	TRBD2	TRBV27	-
CASRQSPTGQYSNQPQHF	TGTGCCAGCAGACAATCCCCGACGGGACAGTATAGCAATCAGCCCCAGCATTTT	TRBJ1-5	TRBD1	TRBV2	-
CSVKSFESANEQFF	TGCAGCGTTAAGTCGTTTGAGAGTGCCAATGAGCAGTTCTTC	TRBJ2-1	-	TRBV29-1	-
CASSSGLARTQETQYF	TGTGCCAGTAGCTCGGGACTAGCTAGGACCCAAGAGACCCAGTACTTC	TRBJ2-5	TRBD2	TRBV11-2	-
CASSEEVRAKNIQYF	TGCGCCAGCAGTGAGGAGGTTAGGGCCAAAAACATTCAGTACTTC	TRBJ2-4	-	TRBV10-2	-
CASSVSGRVADTQYF	TGTGCCAGCAGCGTCAGTGGGAGGGTTGCAGATACGCAGTATTTT	TRBJ2-3	TRBD2	TRBV9	-
CASSVMAGELFF	TGTGCCAGCAGCGTGATGGCCGGGGAGCTGTTTTTT	TRBJ2-2	-	TRBV7-9	-
CASSTGYSYEQYF	TGTGCCAGCAGTACAGGGTACTCCTACGAGCAGTACTTC	TRBJ2-7	-	TRBV28	-
CASSQDVTYEQYF	TGTGCCAGCAGCCAGGACGTAACCTACGAGCAGTACTTC	TRBJ2-7	-	TRBV5-4	-